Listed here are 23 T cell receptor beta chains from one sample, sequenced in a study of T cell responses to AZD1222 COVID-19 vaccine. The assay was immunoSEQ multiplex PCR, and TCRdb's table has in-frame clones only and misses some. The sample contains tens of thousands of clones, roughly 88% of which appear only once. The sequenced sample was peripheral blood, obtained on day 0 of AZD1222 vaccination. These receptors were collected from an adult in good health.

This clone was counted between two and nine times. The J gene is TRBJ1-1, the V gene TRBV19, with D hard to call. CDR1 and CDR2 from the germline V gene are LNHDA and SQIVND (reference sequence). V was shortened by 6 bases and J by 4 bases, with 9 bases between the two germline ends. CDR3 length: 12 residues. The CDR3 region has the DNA TGTGCCAGTAGCCGGGTGAGCACTGAAGCTTTCTTT. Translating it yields CASSRVSTEAFF. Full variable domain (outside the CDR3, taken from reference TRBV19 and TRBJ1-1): DGGITQSPKYLFRKEGQNVTLSCEQNLNHDAMYWYRQDPGQGLRLIYYSQIVNDFQKGDIAEGYSVSREKKESFPLTVTSAQKNPTAFYLCASSRVSTEAFFGQGTRLTVV.

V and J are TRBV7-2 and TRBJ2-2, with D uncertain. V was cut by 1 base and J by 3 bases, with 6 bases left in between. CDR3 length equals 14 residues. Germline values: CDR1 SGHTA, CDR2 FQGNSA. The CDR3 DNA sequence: TGTGCCAGCAGCTTAGTGACGGACACCGGGGAGCTGTTTTTT. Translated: CASSLVTDTGELFF.

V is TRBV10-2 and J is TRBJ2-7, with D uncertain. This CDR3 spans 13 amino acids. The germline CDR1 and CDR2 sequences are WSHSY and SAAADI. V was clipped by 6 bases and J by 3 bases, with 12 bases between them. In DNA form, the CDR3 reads TGCGCCAGCAGCGTGGGGTGGGACTACGAGCAGTACTTC. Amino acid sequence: CASSVGWDYEQYF.

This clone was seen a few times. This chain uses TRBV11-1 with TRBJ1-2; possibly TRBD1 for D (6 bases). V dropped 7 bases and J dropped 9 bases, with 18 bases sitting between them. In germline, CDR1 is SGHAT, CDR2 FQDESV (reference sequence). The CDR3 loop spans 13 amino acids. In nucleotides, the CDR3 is TGTGCCAGCACACAAGGGGGGAACAGGAGCTACACCTTC. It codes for CASTQGGNRSYTF. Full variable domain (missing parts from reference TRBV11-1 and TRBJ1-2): EAEVAQSPRYKITEKSQAVAFWCDPISGHATLYWYRQILGQGPELLVQFQDESVVDDSQLPKDRFSAERLKGVDSTLKIQPAELGDSAMYLCASTQGGNRSYTFGSGTRLTVV.

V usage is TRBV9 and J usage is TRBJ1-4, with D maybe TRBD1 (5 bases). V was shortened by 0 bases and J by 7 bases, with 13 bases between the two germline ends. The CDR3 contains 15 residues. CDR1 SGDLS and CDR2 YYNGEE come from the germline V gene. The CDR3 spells CASSVAGGAGEKLFF. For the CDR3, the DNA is TGTGCCAGCAGCGTAGCGGGAGGGGCGGGTGAAAAACTGTTTTTT.

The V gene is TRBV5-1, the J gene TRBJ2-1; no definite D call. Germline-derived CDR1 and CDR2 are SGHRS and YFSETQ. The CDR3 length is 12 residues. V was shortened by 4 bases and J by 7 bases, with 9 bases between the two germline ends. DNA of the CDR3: TGCGCCAGCAGCGGCAGTGGGAATGAGCAGTTCTTC. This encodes CASSGSGNEQFF.

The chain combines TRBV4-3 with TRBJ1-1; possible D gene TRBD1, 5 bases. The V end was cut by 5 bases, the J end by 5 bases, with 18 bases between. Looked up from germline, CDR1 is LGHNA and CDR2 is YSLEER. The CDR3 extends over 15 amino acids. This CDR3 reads CASSYQTGGTTEAFF. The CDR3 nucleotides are TGCGCCAGCAGCTATCAGACCGGGGGTACGACTGAAGCTTTCTTT.

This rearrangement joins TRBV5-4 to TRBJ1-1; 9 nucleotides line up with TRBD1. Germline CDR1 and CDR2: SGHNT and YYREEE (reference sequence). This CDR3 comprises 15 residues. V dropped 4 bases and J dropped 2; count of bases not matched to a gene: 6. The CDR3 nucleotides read TGTGCCAGCAGCGGACGGGACAGGGCCAACACTGAAGCTTTCTTT. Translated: CASSGRDRANTEAFF. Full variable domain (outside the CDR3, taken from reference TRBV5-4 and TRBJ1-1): ETGVTQSPTHLIKTRGQQVTLRCSSQSGHNTVSWYQQALGQGPQFIFQYYREEENGRGNFPPRFSGLQFPNYSSELNVNALELDDSALYLCASSGRDRANTEAFFGQGTRLTVV.

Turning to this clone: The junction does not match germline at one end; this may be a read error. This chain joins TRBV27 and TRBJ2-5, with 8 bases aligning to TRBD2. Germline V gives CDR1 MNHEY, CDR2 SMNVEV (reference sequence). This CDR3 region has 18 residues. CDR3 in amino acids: CASSLVLGSGAPQGTQYF. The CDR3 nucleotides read TGTGCCAGCAGTCTAGTGCTGGGTAGCGGGGCTCCCCAAGGGACCCAGTACTTC.

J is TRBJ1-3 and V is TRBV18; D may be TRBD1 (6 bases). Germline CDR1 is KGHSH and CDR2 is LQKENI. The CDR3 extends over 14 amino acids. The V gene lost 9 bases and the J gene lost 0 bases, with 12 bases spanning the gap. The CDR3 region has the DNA TGTGCCAGTTTCGGACAGATCTCTGGAAACACCATATATTTT. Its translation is CASFGQISGNTIYF.

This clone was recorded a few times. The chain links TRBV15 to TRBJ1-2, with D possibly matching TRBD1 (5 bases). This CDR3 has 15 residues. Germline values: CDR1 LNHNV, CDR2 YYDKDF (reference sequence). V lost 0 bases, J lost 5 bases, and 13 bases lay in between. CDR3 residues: CATSRDKGSAYGYTF. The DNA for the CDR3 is TGTGCCACCAGCAGAGATAAGGGGAGTGCATATGGCTACACCTTC.

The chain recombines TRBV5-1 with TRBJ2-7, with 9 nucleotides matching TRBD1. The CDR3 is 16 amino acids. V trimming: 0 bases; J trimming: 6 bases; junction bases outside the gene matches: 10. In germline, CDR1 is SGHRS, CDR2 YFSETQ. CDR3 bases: TGCGCCAGCAGCTTGGCCCTAGTCACAGGGGGCGGCGAGCAGTACTTC. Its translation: CASSLALVTGGGEQYF.

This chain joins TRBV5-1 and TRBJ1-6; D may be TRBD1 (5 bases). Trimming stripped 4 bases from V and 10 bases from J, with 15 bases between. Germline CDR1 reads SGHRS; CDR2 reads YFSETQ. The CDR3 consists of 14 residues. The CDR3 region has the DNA TGCGCCAGCAGCCCGGGGGGGAGGCGGTCACCCCTCCACTTT. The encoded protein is CASSPGGRRSPLHF.

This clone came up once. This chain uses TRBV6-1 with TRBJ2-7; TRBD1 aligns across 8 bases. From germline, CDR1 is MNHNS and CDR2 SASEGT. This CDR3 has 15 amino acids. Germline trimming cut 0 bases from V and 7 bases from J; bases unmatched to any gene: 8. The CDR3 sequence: CASSEAADRAEEQYF. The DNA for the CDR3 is TGTGCCAGCAGTGAAGCAGCGGACAGGGCCGAAGAGCAGTACTTC.

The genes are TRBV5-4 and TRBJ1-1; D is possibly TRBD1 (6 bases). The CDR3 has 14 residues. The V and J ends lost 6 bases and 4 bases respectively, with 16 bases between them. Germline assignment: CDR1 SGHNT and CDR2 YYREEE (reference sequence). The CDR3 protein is CASTNGGLSTEAFF. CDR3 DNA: TGTGCCAGCACCAACGGGGGGCTAAGCACTGAAGCTTTCTTT.

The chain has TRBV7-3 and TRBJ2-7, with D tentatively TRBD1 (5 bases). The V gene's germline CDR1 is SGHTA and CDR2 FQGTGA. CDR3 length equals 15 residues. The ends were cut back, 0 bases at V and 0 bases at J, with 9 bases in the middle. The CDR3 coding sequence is TGTGCCAGCAGCTTAACGTCAGGACACTCCTACGAGCAGTACTTC. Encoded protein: CASSLTSGHSYEQYF.

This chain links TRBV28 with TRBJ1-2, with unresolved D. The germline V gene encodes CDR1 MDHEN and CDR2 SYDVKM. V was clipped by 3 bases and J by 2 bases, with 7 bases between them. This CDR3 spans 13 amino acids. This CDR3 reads CASSFQRNYGYTF. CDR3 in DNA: TGTGCCAGCAGTTTTCAAAGGAACTATGGCTACACCTTC.

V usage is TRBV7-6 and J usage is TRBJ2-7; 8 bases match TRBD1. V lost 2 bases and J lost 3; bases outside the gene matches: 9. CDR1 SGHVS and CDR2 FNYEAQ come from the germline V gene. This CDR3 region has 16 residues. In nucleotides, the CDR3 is TGTGCCAGCAGCTTATCCCACGGACAGGGAGACTACGAGCAGTACTTC. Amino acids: CASSLSHGQGDYEQYF.

The CDR3 DNA reads TGTGCCAGCTCACCAGCCCAGGGTTATGGCTACACCTTC. Translation: CASSPAQGYGYTF. The V and J genes are TRBV18 and TRBJ1-2; maybe TRBD1 (5 bases). CDR3 length equals 13 residues. The germline gives CDR1 KGHSH, CDR2 LQKENI. The V gene lost 2 bases and the J gene lost 5 bases, with 9 bases spanning the gap.

This chain's CDR3 is CASSFAGVGAGELFF. The CDR3, as DNA: TGTGCCAGTAGTTTTGCAGGGGTCGGTGCCGGGGAGCTGTTTTTT. The chain combines TRBV19 with TRBJ2-2; D is perhaps TRBD1 (6 bases). Deletions cut 5 bases from V and 6 bases from J, with 16 bases between. The germline gives CDR1 LNHDA, CDR2 SQIVND (reference sequence). The CDR3 has 15 amino acids.

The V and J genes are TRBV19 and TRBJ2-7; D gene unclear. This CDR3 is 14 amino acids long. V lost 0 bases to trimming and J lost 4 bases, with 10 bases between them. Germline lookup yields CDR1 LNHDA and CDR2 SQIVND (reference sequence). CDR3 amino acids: CASSIDQGLYEQYF. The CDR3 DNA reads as TGTGCCAGTAGTATAGATCAAGGATTATACGAGCAGTACTTC.

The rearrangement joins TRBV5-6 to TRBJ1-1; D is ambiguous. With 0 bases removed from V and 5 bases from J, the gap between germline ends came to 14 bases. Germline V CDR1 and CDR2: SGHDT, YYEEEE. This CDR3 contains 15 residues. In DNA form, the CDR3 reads TGTGCCAGCAGCTTGGTGGCCCGACGGAGAACTGAAGCTTTCTTT. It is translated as CASSLVARRRTEAFF.

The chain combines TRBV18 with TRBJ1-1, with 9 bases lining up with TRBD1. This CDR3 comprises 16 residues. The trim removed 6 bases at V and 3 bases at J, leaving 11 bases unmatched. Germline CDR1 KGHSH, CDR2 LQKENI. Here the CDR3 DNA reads TGTGCCAGCTCGCCCGGACAGGGGAGTCGTTACACTGAAGCTTTCTTT. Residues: CASSPGQGSRYTEAFF.